The 17 T cell receptor beta chains reported below all come from one sample, sequenced in a study of T cell repertoires in cytomegalovirus infection. Antigens for these TCRs are unknown. TCRdb re-derived calls from the reads in MiXCR, one entry per CDR3 protein. This table holds about 340,000 distinct CDR3 sequences, 25% to 35% found once. The sample consisted of cultured PBMCs, taken from culture after CMV antigen stimulation. The receptors here all came from a human donor in good health (CMV status not recorded). Some clones in this sample may be carry-over from other donors' samples.

The gene calls are TRBV19 and TRBJ2-1; TRBD2 agrees at 9 bases. The V gene end was trimmed by 2 bases and the J gene end by 5 bases; junction bases not matched to a gene: 10. Germline CDR1 reads LNHDA; CDR2 reads SQIVND (reference sequence). This CDR3 has 17 amino acids. In DNA, the CDR3 is TGTGCCAGTAGTATAAGGAGAGGCGGGAGGGAAGACAATGAGCAGTTCTTC. The encoded protein is CASSIRRGGREDNEQFF.

The genes are TRBV6-6 and TRBJ2-7; 7 bases align to TRBD1. The germline V gene encodes CDR1 MNHNY and CDR2 SVGAGI (reference sequence). V shed 5 bases, J shed 0 bases, and the junction held 19 bases outside the gene matches. This CDR3 has 19 amino acids. The CDR3 DNA reads as TGTGCCAGCAGTGTCCTCCGGGACAGAAACAGCTTGAGCTCCTACGAGCAGTACTTC. This sequence encodes CASSVLRDRNSLSSYEQYF.

V gene TRBV6-5 combines with J gene TRBJ2-5; 7 nucleotides line up with TRBD2. In germline, CDR1 is MNHEY, CDR2 SVGAGI. V was pared by 6 bases and J by 3 bases, with 7 bases of the junction left unmatched. The CDR3 has 14 residues. CDR3 in amino acids: CASRRLAPEETQYF. The CDR3 nucleotides read TGTGCCAGCAGGAGACTAGCTCCGGAAGAGACCCAGTACTTC.

This rearrangement joins TRBV28 to TRBJ1-2; 9 bases are a match to TRBD1. Germline CDR1 and CDR2: MDHEN and SYDVKM. The CDR3 has 16 residues. With V trimmed by 5 bases and J by 5 bases, 12 bases remained unmatched. The CDR3 protein is CASSLTPWDREYGYTF. CDR3 coding DNA: TGTGCCAGCAGTCTCACCCCCTGGGACAGGGAATATGGCTACACCTTC.

This clonotype was found a few times. The rearrangement uses TRBV12-3 or TRBV12-4 and TRBJ1-4; 11 bases are shared with TRBD1. J lost 7 bases, V lost 8 bases, and 3 bases had no gene match. The CDR3 spans 13 residues. The CDR3 coding sequence is TGTGCCAGCCAGGGACAGGGGGGTGAAAAACTGTTTTTT. Amino acid sequence: CASQGQGGEKLFF.

As DNA, the CDR3 is TGTGCCAGCAGTTTGCGAGGGCCCCGAATTGGTAATGAAAAACTGTTTTTT. Its translation: CASSLRGPRIGNEKLFF. The chain links TRBV12-3 or TRBV12-4 to TRBJ1-4, with D unclear. The CDR3 contains 17 residues. Trimming removed 3 bases at V and 4 bases at J, with 18 bases between.

This chain joins TRBV7-4 and TRBJ2-7; no clear D gene. V was trimmed by 5 bases and J by 8 bases, leaving 13 bases between them. The CDR3 length is 12 residues. Germline lookup yields CDR1 SGHVT and CDR2 SQSDAQ. CDR3 region: CASSSLWAQQYF. CDR3 nucleotides: TGTGCCAGCAGCAGCTTGTGGGCACAGCAGTACTTC. The variable domain in full, completed from reference TRBV7-4 and TRBJ2-7, reads GAGVSQSPRYKVAKRGRDVALRCDSISGHVTLYWYRQTLGQGSEVLTYSQSDAQRDKSGRPSGRFSAERPERSVSTLKIQRTEQGDSAVYLCASSSLWAQQYFGPGTRLTVT.

The gene calls are TRBV29-1 and TRBJ1-1, with a weak D call TRBD1 (6 bases). From germline, CDR1 is SQVTM and CDR2 ANQGSEA. V shed 4 bases and J shed 5 bases, with 11 bases lying between them. The CDR3 is 12 amino acids. The DNA for the CDR3 is TGCAGCGTTGGGGGGGCGCGGACTGAAGCTTTCTTT. It codes for CSVGGARTEAFF.

This clonotype showed up many times. The rearrangement joins TRBV7-6 to TRBJ2-1, with 8 bases identical to TRBD2. With 0 bases clipped from V and 9 bases from J, the junction kept 13 bases outside the gene matches. This CDR3 is built from 17 residues. Germline assignment: CDR1 SGHVS and CDR2 FNYEAQ. CDR3 residues: CASSLASGTRILGEQFF. The DNA of the CDR3 is TGTGCCAGCAGCTTAGCGTCCGGGACTAGGATTTTAGGTGAGCAGTTCTTC.

This clonotype turned up a few times. The CDR3 region has the DNA TGTGCCAGCAGCACACCGGGACTAGCGACGAATGAGCAGTTCTTC. Translation: CASSTPGLATNEQFF. This chain joins TRBV7-9 and TRBJ2-1; TRBD2 matches 10 bases. The germline V gene has CDR1 SEHNR and CDR2 FQNEAQ (reference sequence). The J segment lost 7 bases and the V segment lost 5 bases, leaving 8 bases of the junction unmatched. The CDR3 length is 15 residues.

A few counts support this clonotype. CDR3 loop: CASHGYGNQPQHF. Written as DNA, the CDR3 is TGTGCCAGCCACGGTTACGGCAATCAGCCCCAGCATTTT. The chain combines TRBV28 with TRBJ1-5; no clear D. Looked up from germline, CDR1 is MDHEN and CDR2 is SYDVKM. This CDR3 is built from 13 residues. V lost 8 bases, J lost 2 bases, and 10 bases lay in between. The variable domain in full, completed from reference TRBV28 and TRBJ1-5, reads DVKVTQSSRYLVKRTGEKVFLECVQDMDHENMFWYRQDPGLGLRLIYFSYDVKMKEKGDIPEGYSVSREKKERFSLILESASTNQTSMYLCASHGYGNQPQHFGDGTRLSIL.

Ten or more counts support this clonotype. The J gene is TRBJ1-1, the V gene TRBV27; D remains ambiguous. The germline V gene has CDR1 MNHEY and CDR2 SMNVEV (reference sequence). Trimming pared 0 bases from V and 3 bases from J, leaving 5 bases between. The CDR3 runs to 13 residues. CDR3 loop: CASSLSSDTEAFF. CDR3 bases: TGTGCCAGCAGTTTATCTTCTGACACTGAAGCTTTCTTT.

In its sample, this clonotype was seen a few times. For the CDR3, the DNA is TGTGCCAGCAGCTTAGCACAGGGGGGAGCTAACTATGGCTACACCTTC. Its protein is CASSLAQGGANYGYTF. The chain recombines TRBV7-8 with TRBJ1-2, with TRBD1 matching 8 bases. The germline V gene has CDR1 SGHVS and CDR2 FQNEAQ. V was clipped by 0 bases and J by 0 bases; unmatched bases: 3. The CDR3 sequence is 16 residues long.

The chain recombines TRBV7-9 with TRBJ2-7; TRBD2 is a possible D gene (7 bases). Per germline, CDR1 SEHNR and CDR2 FQNEAQ (reference sequence). V lost 2 bases to trimming and J lost 3 bases, with 14 bases between them. This CDR3 contains 15 residues. This CDR3 reads CASSLPGGVGYEQYF. The DNA of the CDR3 is TGTGCCAGCAGCTTACCGGGGGGCGTCGGCTACGAGCAGTACTTC.

J is TRBJ2-5 and V is TRBV20-1; TRBD2 matches at 13 bases. From germline, CDR1 is DFQATT and CDR2 SNEGSKA (reference sequence). V lost 6 bases and J lost 5; bases outside the gene matches: 12. The CDR3 covers 16 residues. CDR3 DNA: TGCAGTGCCGAGCCACGGACTAGCGGGGGCTCGGAGACCCAGTACTTC. Protein: CSAEPRTSGGSETQYF.

The V and J genes are TRBV18 and TRBJ1-1, with unresolved D. The germline V gene has CDR1 KGHSH and CDR2 LQKENI. The V end lost 3 bases, the J end lost 5 bases, and 16 bases lay between the germline ends. There are 15 residues in the CDR3. CDR3 sequence (DNA): TGTGCCAGCTCACCGCGCCCGGACGGTCTAACTGAAGCTTTCTTT. Protein: CASSPRPDGLTEAFF.

This chain joins TRBV7-3 and TRBJ1-1; tentative D call: TRBD1 (6 bases). Germline-derived CDR1 and CDR2 are SGHTA and FQGTGA. The CDR3 has 13 residues. Trimming left V 3 bases short and J 3 bases short, with 8 bases between. CDR3 amino acids: CASSLPGDTEAFF. For the CDR3, the DNA is TGTGCCAGCAGCTTGCCAGGGGACACTGAAGCTTTCTTT.